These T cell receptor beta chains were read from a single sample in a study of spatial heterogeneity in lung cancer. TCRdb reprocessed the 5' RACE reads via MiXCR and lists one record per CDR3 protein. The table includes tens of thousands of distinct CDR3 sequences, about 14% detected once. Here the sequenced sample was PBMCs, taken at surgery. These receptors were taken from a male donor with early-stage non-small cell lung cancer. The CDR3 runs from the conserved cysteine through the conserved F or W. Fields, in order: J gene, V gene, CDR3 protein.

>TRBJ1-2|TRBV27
CASTLMGTANYGYTF
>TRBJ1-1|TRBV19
CASRPGNTEAFF
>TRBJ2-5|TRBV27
CASSELVGVETQYF
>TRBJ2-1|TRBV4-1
CASSQVGLTTQFF
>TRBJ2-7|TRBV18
CASSPPARDTAYEQYF
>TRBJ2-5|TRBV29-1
CSVMGQNQETQYF
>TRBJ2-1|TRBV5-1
CASRDSHEQFF
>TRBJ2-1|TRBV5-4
CASSSSGGGDEQFF
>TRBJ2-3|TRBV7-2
CASSITNGDTQYF
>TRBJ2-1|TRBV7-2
CASSPANEQFF
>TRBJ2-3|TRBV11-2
CASSLDSGGGADTQYF
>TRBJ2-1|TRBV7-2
CASSFSADEQFF
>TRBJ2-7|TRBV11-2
CASSLASFFPSYEQYF
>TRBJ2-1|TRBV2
CASSAGRTSNEQFF
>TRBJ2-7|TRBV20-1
CSARGTSGTYEQYF
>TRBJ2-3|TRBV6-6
CATGLTDTQYF
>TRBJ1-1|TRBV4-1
CASSQGLVGSVNTEAFF
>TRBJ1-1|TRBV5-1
CASSSGTGGTEAFF
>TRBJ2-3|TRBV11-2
CASSLGLTQYF
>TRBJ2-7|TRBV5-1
CASTPRGESSLYEQYF
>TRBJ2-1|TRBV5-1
CASSPGDLDNEQFF
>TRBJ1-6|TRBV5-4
CASSSKNRGQNSPLHF
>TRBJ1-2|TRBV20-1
CSARGTAESGYTF
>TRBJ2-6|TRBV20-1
CSARVGVANVLTF
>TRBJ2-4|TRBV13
CASSLTTSGSDIQYF
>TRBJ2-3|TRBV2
CAALIGGTDTQYF
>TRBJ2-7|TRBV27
CASISRPGNSYEQYF
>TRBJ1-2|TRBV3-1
CASSLGQNYGYTF
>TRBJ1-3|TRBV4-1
CASSQGLSGNTIYF
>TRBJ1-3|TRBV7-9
CASSPVDTIYF
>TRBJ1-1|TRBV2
CASSPGTGMNTEAFF
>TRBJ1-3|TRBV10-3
CAISDLGPSSGNTIYF
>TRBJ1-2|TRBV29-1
CSVSTGARLDYGYTF